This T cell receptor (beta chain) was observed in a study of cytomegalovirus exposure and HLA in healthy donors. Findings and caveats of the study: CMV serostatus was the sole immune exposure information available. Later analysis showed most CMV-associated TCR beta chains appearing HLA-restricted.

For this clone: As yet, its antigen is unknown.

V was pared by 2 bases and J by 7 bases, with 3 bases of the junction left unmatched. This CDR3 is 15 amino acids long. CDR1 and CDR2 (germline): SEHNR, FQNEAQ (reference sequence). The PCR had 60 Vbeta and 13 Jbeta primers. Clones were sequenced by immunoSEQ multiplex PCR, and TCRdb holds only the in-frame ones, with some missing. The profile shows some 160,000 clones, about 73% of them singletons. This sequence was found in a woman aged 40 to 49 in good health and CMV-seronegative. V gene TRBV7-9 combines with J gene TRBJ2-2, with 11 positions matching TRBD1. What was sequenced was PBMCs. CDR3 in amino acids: CASSLRTGGFGELFF. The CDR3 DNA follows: TGTGCCAGCAGCTTAAGGACAGGGGGCTTCGGGGAGCTGTTTTTT.